This T cell receptor beta chain appears in the sequencing data of a study of CXCR3-negative and CXCR3-positive naive CD8 T cells. 5' RACE that incorporated UMI labels was used to prepare the TRB cDNA libraries. After re-calling the 5' RACE reads, TCRdb lists one entry per CDR3 protein, DNA absent. Here the sample table reports fewer than 80,000 distinct CDR3 sequences. The sequence came from a human donor in good health. Some clones in this sample may be carry-over from other donors' samples. The sample consisted of naive CXCR3- CD8+ T cells from blood. Subset of the sample: CD45RO-CCR7+CD27+CD95- naive CD8+ T cells lacking CXCR3 (TNR3-).

The CDR3 spells CASSPPDRNFYEQYF. The chain combines TRBV5-4 with TRBJ2-7; the TCRdb D gene call, TRBD1, has no DNA to confirm it. The length of the CDR3 is 15 residues. From germline, CDR1 is SGHNT and CDR2 YYREEE (reference sequence).